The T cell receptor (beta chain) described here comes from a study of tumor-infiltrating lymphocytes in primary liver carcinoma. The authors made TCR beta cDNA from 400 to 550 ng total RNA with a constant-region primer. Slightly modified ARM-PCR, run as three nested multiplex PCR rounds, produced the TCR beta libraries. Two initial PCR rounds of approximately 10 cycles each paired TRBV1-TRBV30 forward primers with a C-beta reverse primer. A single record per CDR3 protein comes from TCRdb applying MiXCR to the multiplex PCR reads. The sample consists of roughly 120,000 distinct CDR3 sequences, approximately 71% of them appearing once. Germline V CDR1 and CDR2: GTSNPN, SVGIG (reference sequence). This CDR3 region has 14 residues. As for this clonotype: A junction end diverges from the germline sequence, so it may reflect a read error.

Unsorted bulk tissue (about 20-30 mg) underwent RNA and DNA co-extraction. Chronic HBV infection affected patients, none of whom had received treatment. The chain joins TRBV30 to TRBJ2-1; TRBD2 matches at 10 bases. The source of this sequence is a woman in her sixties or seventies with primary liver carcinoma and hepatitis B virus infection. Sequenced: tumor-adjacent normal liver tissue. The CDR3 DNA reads TGTGCCTGGAAAGCTAGCGGGAGTTCGTTGATCCTGCTCTTC. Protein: CAWKASGSSLILLF.